These 25 T cell receptor beta chains share one sample of origin, sequenced in a study of T cell responses to AZD1222 COVID-19 vaccine (TCRdb year 2021). Library prep was done by the immunoSEQ multiplex PCR assay. TCRdb took this table from immuneACCESS and kept in-frame rearrangements with V and J called. Such tables lack part of the clones; where checked against another copy, unresolved V genes explain under half of the gap, and the rest is unexplained. The table for this sample lists about 140,000 clones; approximately 92% of them were counted only once. Clones ranked in the top ten supply approximately 7% of the sample. The meaning of the sample's time point label: about 28 days (+/-7) after the second vaccine dose. The sequenced sample was peripheral blood, obtained 28 days after the second AZD1222 dose. The origin of the receptors is an adult who received the AZD1222 COVID-19 vaccine.

The chain employs TRBV5-1 and TRBJ1-5, with D perhaps matching TRBD1 (5 bases). V gave up 0 bases and J gave up 4 bases, with 11 bases separating them. The germline CDR1 and CDR2 sequences are SGHRS and YFSETQ. The CDR3 covers 15 residues. CDR3: CASSLAAGPNQPQHF. CDR3 DNA: TGCGCCAGCAGCTTGGCCGCGGGGCCTAATCAGCCCCAGCATTTT.

This chain joins TRBV13 and TRBJ2-4, with a tentative D call TRBD2 (5 bases). Germline V CDR1 and CDR2: PRHDT, FYEKMQ (reference sequence). V shed 1 base and J shed 3 bases, with 13 bases lying between them. The CDR3 has 16 residues. Here the CDR3 reads CASSLAARTFKNIQYF. DNA for the CDR3: TGTGCCAGCAGCTTAGCTGCAAGGACTTTCAAAAACATTCAGTACTTC.

The chain joins TRBV6-5 to TRBJ2-7; 8 bases agree with TRBD2. CDR1 is MNHEY and CDR2 is SVGAGI in the germline V gene. There are 14 residues in the CDR3. The ends lost 7 bases at V and 1 base at J; junction bases unmatched: 6. CDR3 residues: CASKVAGGSYEQYF. Here the CDR3 DNA reads TGTGCCAGCAAGGTCGCGGGGGGTTCCTACGAGCAGTACTTC.

This chain connects TRBV28 to TRBJ1-5, with TRBD1 as a possible D gene (5 bases). With 2 bases removed from V and 5 bases from J, the gap between germline ends came to 13 bases. This CDR3 region has 15 residues. Germline values: CDR1 MDHEN, CDR2 SYDVKM. CDR3 amino acids: CASSLHGREDQPQHF. CDR3 in DNA: TGTGCCAGCAGTTTACACGGCAGGGAGGATCAGCCCCAGCATTTT.

The V gene is TRBV9, the J gene TRBJ1-1, with no clear D. CDR3 length: 13 residues. Trimming removed 2 bases from V and 4 bases from J, with 9 bases in between. Germline lookup yields CDR1 SGDLS and CDR2 YYNGEE. The CDR3 sequence is CASSVSWGTEAFF. CDR3 nucleotides: TGTGCCAGCAGCGTTTCATGGGGCACTGAAGCTTTCTTT.

The chain couples TRBV24-1 to TRBJ2-1; D is perhaps TRBD1 (6 bases). CDR1 and CDR2 from the germline V gene are KGHDR and SFDVKD. Trimming removed 5 bases at V and 7 bases at J, with 20 bases between. The CDR3 has 16 residues. As DNA, the CDR3 is TGTGCCACCAGTGTAATACAGGGTGCCCACTCAAATGAGCAGTTCTTC. Its translation is CATSVIQGAHSNEQFF.

The chain uses TRBV5-4 and TRBJ2-2; possibly TRBD1 for D (6 bases). The CDR3 contains 15 residues. V lost 2 bases to trimming and J lost 0 bases, with 8 bases between them. The germline CDR1 and CDR2 sequences are SGHNT and YYREEE (reference sequence). The CDR3 DNA sequence: TGTGCCAGCAGCTTCGGGACACCGAACACCGGGGAGCTGTTTTTT. It codes for CASSFGTPNTGELFF.

About this clone: Compared with germline, one end of the junction differs, possibly owing to a read error. V and J are TRBV28 and TRBJ1-2; no firm D call. CDR1 and CDR2 from the germline V gene are MDHEN and SYDVKM. The CDR3 sequence is 12 residues long. CDR3 bases: TGTGCCAGCAGTTTCCCTAACTATGGCTACACCTTT. Its translation: CASSFPNYGYTF.

Of note for this clone: The junction and the germline gene differ at one end; a read error may be behind it. DNA for the CDR3: TGTGCCTGGAGCCTACTGGCCCACACCGAAGCTTTCTTT. Translation: CAWSLLAHTEAFF. This rearrangement joins TRBV30 to TRBJ1-1; no clear D. Germline-derived CDR1 and CDR2 are GTSNPN and SVGIG (reference sequence). CDR3 length: 13 amino acids.

The chain carries TRBV6-1 and TRBJ1-5; D is unclear. CDR1 and CDR2 from the germline V gene are MNHNS and SASEGT. This CDR3 comprises 17 residues. Trimming pared 3 bases from V and 0 bases from J, leaving 15 bases between. The CDR3 protein is CASSDRLGHYSNQPQHF. DNA for the CDR3: TGTGCCAGCAGTGACCGTCTCGGTCACTATAGCAATCAGCCCCAGCATTTT.

The chain has TRBV5-1 and TRBJ1-6; D perhaps matches TRBD1 (5 bases). Germline V gene sequence: CDR1 SGHRS, CDR2 YFSETQ. This CDR3 contains 15 residues. The V end was cut by 1 base, the J end by 10 bases, with 15 bases between. Written as DNA, the CDR3 is TGCGCCAGCAGCTTGAACGGGGGGTCGCAATCACCCCTCCACTTT. The encoded protein is CASSLNGGSQSPLHF. The entire variable domain, with the rest obtained from reference TRBV5-1 and TRBJ1-6, is as follows: KAGVTQTPRYLIKTRGQQVTLSCSPISGHRSVSWYQQTPGQGLQFLFEYFSETQRNKGNFPGRFSGRQFSNSRSEMNVSTLELGDSALYLCASSLNGGSQSPLHFGNGTRLTVT.

V usage is TRBV5-1 and J usage is TRBJ1-1, with D possibly being TRBD1 (5 bases). Trimming removed 0 bases at V and 1 base at J, with 10 bases between. CDR3 size: 15 residues. Germline V CDR1 and CDR2: SGHRS, YFSETQ. CDR3 DNA sequence: TGCGCCAGCAGCTTGGCGGGACGGAAGAACACTGAAGCTTTCTTT. Translating gives CASSLAGRKNTEAFF.

This CDR3 reads CASSLGVSTEAFF. The CDR3 DNA follows: TGTGCCAGCAGTTTAGGGGTTAGTACTGAAGCTTTCTTT. This rearrangement joins TRBV28 to TRBJ1-1; D not resolved. The CDR3 spans 13 residues. Germline assignment: CDR1 MDHEN and CDR2 SYDVKM. V was trimmed by 2 bases and J by 5 bases, leaving 9 bases between them.

This sequence joins TRBV2 and TRBJ1-6; D not resolved. V was pared by 6 bases and J by 9 bases, with 9 bases between. CDR1 and CDR2 (germline): SNHLY, FYNNEI. CDR3 length: 12 amino acids. The CDR3, as DNA: TGTGCCAGCAGGGAGGGTGCTTCACCCCTCCACTTT. This sequence encodes CASREGASPLHF.

The chain couples TRBV27 to TRBJ1-2, with D maybe TRBD1 (6 bases). The CDR3 has 16 amino acids. Trimming cost V 10 bases and J 0 bases, with 21 bases left between them. Germline lookup yields CDR1 MNHEY and CDR2 SMNVEV (reference sequence). In nucleotides, the CDR3 is TGTGCCACCAAAGGCCCGACAGGCAAGACTAACTATGGCTACACCTTC. Amino acid sequence: CATKGPTGKTNYGYTF.

Only one count was recorded for this clone. CDR3 nucleotide sequence: TGCGCCAGCAGCCAAGAGGCTTTGTTCACCGGGGAGCTGTTTTTT. Its protein product is CASSQEALFTGELFF. The V gene is TRBV4-3, the J gene TRBJ2-2, with no clear D. The V gene lost 0 bases and the J gene lost 4 bases, with 9 bases spanning the gap. Germline-derived CDR1 and CDR2 are LGHNA and YSLEER. The CDR3 covers 15 residues.

The chain recombines TRBV19 with TRBJ1-2, with TRBD1 matching 9 bases. This CDR3 contains 14 residues. The germline V gene has CDR1 LNHDA and CDR2 SQIVND (reference sequence). Losses at the gene ends were 11 bases for V and 3 bases for J; bases not matched to a gene: 10. The CDR3 region has the DNA TGTGCCGCCAAGACAGGGGGAAGTGACTATGGCTACACCTTC. As protein: CAAKTGGSDYGYTF.

The chain has TRBV11-2 and TRBJ1-2; TRBD1 agrees at 7 bases. This CDR3 contains 14 residues. CDR1 is SGHAT, CDR2 FQNNGV, per germline. Unmatched junction bases numbered 8, after V lost 5 bases and J lost 5 bases. The CDR3 protein is CASSRTGQLYGYTF. Here the CDR3 DNA reads TGTGCCAGCAGCCGAACGGGACAGCTTTATGGCTACACCTTC. The variable domain in full, completed from reference TRBV11-2 and TRBJ1-2, reads EAGVAQSPRYKIIEKRQSVAFWCNPISGHATLYWYQQILGQGPKLLIQFQNNGVVDDSQLPKDRFSAERLKGVDSTLKIQPAKLEDSAVYLCASSRTGQLYGYTFGSGTRLTVV.

The chain couples TRBV25-1 to TRBJ1-3, with D possibly matching TRBD1 (6 bases). The CDR3 totals 14 residues. V was shortened by 3 bases and J by 2 bases, with 8 bases between the two germline ends. Germline-derived CDR1 and CDR2 are MGHDK and SYGVNS. The CDR3, as DNA: TGTGCCAGCAGTGAGCCAGGGGCTGGAAACACCATATATTTT. The encoded protein is CASSEPGAGNTIYF.

V is TRBV29-1 and J is TRBJ1-5; no clear D. V was shortened by 4 bases and J by 7 bases, with 14 bases between the two germline ends. Per the germline V gene, CDR1 is SQVTM and CDR2 is ANQGSEA. The CDR3 covers 13 residues. The CDR3 loop is CSVARAGGQPQHF. CDR3 DNA: TGCAGCGTTGCTAGGGCAGGCGGACAGCCCCAGCATTTT.

The chain couples TRBV15 to TRBJ1-1; a weak D match, TRBD1 (5 bases). V shed 0 bases and J shed 3 bases, with 14 bases lying between them. The CDR3 extends over 16 amino acids. Germline-derived CDR1 and CDR2 are LNHNV and YYDKDF (reference sequence). The CDR3 DNA reads TGTGCCACCAGCAGAGATCGTGGGGGTTGGGACACTGAAGCTTTCTTT. Its protein is CATSRDRGGWDTEAFF.

The chain is built from TRBV15 and TRBJ2-5, with TRBD1 matching 8 bases. This CDR3 has 17 residues. From germline, CDR1 is LNHNV and CDR2 YYDKDF (reference sequence). Germline trimming cut 1 base from V and 2 bases from J; bases unmatched to any gene: 9. CDR3 loop: CATSRGIPGTGQETQYF. As DNA, the CDR3 is TGTGCCACCAGCAGAGGTATCCCCGGGACAGGTCAAGAGACCCAGTACTTC.

The J gene is TRBJ1-2, the V gene TRBV5-1, with 7 bases fitting TRBD1. Germline loops: CDR1 SGHRS, CDR2 YFSETQ. The V and J ends lost 4 bases and 0 bases, in that order; junction bases with no gene match: 3. This CDR3 comprises 14 residues. CDR3: CASSMTGPNYGYTF. The CDR3 nucleotides are TGCGCCAGCAGCATGACAGGGCCTAACTATGGCTACACCTTC.

The chain links TRBV6-5 to TRBJ1-6, with D unresolved. The CDR3 extends over 14 amino acids. Germline CDR1 is MNHEY and CDR2 is SVGAGI. V lost 8 bases to trimming and J lost 6 bases, with 14 bases between them. The CDR3 region has the DNA TGTGCCAGCGCGGCCGGATACTTTAATTCACCCCTCCACTTT. It is translated as CASAAGYFNSPLHF.

This clone was seen a single time. This chain uses TRBV5-1 with TRBJ2-3; TRBD2 aligns across 11 bases. Germline V gene sequence: CDR1 SGHRS, CDR2 YFSETQ. Trimming took 1 base from V and 2 from J; bases not matched to a gene: 3. This CDR3 comprises 16 residues. CDR3 amino acids: CASSLTTSGVTDTQYF. The CDR3 bases are TGCGCCAGCAGCTTGACGACTAGCGGGGTCACAGATACGCAGTATTTT.